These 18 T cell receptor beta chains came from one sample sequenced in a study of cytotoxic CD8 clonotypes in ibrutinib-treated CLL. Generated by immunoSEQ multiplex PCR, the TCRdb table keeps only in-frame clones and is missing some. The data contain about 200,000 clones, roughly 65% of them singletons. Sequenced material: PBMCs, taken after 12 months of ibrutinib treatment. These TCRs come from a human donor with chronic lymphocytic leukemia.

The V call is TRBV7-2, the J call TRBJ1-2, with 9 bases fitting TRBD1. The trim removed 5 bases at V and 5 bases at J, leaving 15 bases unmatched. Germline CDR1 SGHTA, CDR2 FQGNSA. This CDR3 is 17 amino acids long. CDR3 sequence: CASSPFYRDRAGYGYTF. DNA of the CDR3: TGTGCCAGCAGCCCTTTTTACCGGGACAGGGCGGGTTATGGCTACACCTTC.

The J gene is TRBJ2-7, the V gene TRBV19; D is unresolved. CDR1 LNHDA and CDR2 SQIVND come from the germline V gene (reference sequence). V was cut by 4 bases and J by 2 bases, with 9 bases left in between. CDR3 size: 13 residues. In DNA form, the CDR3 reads TGTGCCAGTAGTACCCGGAGTCCCTACGAGCAGTACTTC. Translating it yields CASSTRSPYEQYF.

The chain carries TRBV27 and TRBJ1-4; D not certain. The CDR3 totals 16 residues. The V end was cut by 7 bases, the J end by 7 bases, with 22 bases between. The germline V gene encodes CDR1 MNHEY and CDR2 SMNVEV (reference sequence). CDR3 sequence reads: CASMTFGVESGEKLFF. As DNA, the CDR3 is TGTGCCAGCATGACCTTTGGGGTTGAGAGCGGTGAAAAACTGTTTTTT.

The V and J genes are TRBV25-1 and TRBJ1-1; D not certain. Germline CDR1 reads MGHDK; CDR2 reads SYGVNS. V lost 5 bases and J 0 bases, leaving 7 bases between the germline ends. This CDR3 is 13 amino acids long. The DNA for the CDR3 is TGTGCCAGCAGTACCCCCGTGAACACTGAAGCTTTCTTT. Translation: CASSTPVNTEAFF. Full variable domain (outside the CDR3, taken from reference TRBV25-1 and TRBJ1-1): EADIYQTPRYLVIGTGKKITLECSQTMGHDKMYWYQQDPGMELHLIHYSYGVNSTEKGDLSSESTVSRIRTEHFPLTLESARPSHTSQYLCASSTPVNTEAFFGQGTRLTVV.

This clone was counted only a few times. The DNA for the CDR3 is TGCGCCAGCAGCTTGGTGGCAGGGGGCTACAATGAGCAGTTCTTC. Protein product: CASSLVAGGYNEQFF. The chain joins TRBV5-1 to TRBJ2-1; the match to TRBD1 covers 7 bases. The length of the CDR3 is 15 residues. V lost 0 bases, J lost 3 bases, and 3 bases stayed unmatched. Germline V lookup: CDR1 SGHRS, CDR2 YFSETQ. The whole variable domain, filled in from reference TRBV5-1 and TRBJ2-1, reads KAGVTQTPRYLIKTRGQQVTLSCSPISGHRSVSWYQQTPGQGLQFLFEYFSETQRNKGNFPGRFSGRQFSNSRSEMNVSTLELGDSALYLCASSLVAGGYNEQFFGPGTRLTVL.

CDR3 nucleotides: TGTGCCTGGAGTGCCTCCTCGCAGAGCGAGCAGTACTTC. This encodes CAWSASSQSEQYF. V usage is TRBV30 and J usage is TRBJ2-7; D remains unclear. CDR3 length: 13 amino acids. The germline gives CDR1 GTSNPN, CDR2 SVGIG (reference sequence). Between the trimmed V and J ends, which lost 1 base and 6 bases, there was a span of 13 bases.

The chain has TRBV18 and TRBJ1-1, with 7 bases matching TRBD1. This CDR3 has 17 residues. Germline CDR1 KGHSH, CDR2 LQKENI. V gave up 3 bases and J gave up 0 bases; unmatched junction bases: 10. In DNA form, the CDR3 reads TGTGCCAGCTCACCCCTAGACAGGGTGATAGTGAACACTGAAGCTTTCTTT. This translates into CASSPLDRVIVNTEAFF. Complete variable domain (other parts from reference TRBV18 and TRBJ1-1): NAGVMQNPRHLVRRRGQEARLRCSPMKGHSHVYWYRQLPEEGLKFMVYLQKENIIDESGMPKERFSAEFPKEGPSILRIQQVVRGDSAAYFCASSPLDRVIVNTEAFFGQGTRLTVV.

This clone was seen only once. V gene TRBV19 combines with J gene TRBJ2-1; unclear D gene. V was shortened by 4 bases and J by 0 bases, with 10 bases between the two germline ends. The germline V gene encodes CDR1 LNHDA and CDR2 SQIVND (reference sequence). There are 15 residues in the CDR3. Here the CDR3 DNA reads TGTGCCAGTAGTAAGGCTCAGAGCTCCTACAATGAGCAGTTCTTC. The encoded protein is CASSKAQSSYNEQFF.

The CDR3 spells CASRGTVSYEQYF. The CDR3 DNA reads TGTGCCAGCAGGGGGACAGTTTCCTACGAGCAGTACTTC. The V and J genes are TRBV6-1 and TRBJ2-7, with 7 bases identical to TRBD1. Trimming at V came to 6 bases and at J to 1 base, leaving 3 bases not matched to a gene. This CDR3 region has 13 residues. Per germline, CDR1 MNHNS and CDR2 SASEGT.

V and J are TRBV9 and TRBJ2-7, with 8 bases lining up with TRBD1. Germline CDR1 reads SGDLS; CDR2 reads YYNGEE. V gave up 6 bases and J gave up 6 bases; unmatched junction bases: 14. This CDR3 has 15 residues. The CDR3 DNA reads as TGTGCCAGCACCCTAGACGGGACAGGTAACCGCGAGCAGTACTTC. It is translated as CASTLDGTGNREQYF.

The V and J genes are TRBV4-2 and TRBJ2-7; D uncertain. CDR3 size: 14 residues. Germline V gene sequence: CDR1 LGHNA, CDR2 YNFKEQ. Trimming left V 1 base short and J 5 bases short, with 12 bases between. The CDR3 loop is CASSQVARIDEQYF. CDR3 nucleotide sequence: TGTGCCAGCAGCCAAGTGGCTAGAATCGACGAGCAGTACTTC.

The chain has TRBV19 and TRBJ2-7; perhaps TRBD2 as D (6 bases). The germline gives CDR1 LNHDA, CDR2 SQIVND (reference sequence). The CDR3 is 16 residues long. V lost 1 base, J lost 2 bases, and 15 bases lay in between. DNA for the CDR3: TGTGCCAGTAGTATAGGGGGGGTGGCAGGAACCTACGAGCAGTACTTC. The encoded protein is CASSIGGVAGTYEQYF. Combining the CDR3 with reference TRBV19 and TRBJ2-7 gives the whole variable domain DGGITQSPKYLFRKEGQNVTLSCEQNLNHDAMYWYRQDPGQGLRLIYYSQIVNDFQKGDIAEGYSVSREKKESFPLTVTSAQKNPTAFYLCASSIGGVAGTYEQYFGPGTRLTVT.

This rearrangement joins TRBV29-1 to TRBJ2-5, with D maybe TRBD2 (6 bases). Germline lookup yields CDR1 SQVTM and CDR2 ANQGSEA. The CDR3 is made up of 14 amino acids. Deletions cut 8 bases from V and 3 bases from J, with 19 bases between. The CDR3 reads CSLARETLEETQYF. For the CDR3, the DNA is TGCAGCCTCGCTCGGGAGACACTGGAAGAGACCCAGTACTTC. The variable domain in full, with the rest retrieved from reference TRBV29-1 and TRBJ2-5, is SAVISQKPSRDICQRGTSLTIQCQVDSQVTMMFWYRQQPGQSLTLIATANQGSEATYESGFVIDKFPISRPNLTFSTLTVSNMSPEDSSIYLCSLARETLEETQYFGPGTRLLVL.

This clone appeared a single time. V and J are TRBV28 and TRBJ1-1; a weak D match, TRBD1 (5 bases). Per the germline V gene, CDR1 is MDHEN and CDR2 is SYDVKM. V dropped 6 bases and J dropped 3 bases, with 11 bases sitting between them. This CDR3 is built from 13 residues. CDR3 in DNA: TGTGCCAGCAGCCAACGGGGGTACACTGAAGCTTTCTTT. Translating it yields CASSQRGYTEAFF.

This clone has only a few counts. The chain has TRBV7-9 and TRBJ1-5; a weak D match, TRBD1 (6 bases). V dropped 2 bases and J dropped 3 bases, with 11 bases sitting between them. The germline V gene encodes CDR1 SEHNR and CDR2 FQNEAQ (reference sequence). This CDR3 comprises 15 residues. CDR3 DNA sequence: TGTGCCAGCAGCTTATGGGGGGGCCACAATCAGCCCCAGCATTTT. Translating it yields CASSLWGGHNQPQHF.

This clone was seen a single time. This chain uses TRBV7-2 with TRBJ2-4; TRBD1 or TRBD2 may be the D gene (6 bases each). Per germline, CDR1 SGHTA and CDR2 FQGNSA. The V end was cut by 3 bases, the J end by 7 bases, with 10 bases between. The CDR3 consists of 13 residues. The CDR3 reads CASSFRGDNIQYF. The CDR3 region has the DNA TGTGCCAGCAGCTTTAGGGGGGACAACATTCAGTACTTC.

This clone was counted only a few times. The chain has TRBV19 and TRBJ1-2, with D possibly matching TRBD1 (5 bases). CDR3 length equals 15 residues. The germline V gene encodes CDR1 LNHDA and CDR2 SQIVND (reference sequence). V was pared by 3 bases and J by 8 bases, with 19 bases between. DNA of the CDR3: TGTGCCAGTAGTATTCAGTCTCGAGGGACTCGCGGCTACACCTTC. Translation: CASSIQSRGTRGYTF.

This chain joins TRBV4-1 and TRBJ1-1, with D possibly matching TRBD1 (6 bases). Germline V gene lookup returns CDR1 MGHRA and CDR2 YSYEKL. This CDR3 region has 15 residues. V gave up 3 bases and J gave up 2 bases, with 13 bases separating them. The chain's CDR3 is CASSHQTGPNTEAFF. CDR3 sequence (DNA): TGCGCCAGCAGCCACCAAACAGGGCCCAACACTGAAGCTTTCTTT.